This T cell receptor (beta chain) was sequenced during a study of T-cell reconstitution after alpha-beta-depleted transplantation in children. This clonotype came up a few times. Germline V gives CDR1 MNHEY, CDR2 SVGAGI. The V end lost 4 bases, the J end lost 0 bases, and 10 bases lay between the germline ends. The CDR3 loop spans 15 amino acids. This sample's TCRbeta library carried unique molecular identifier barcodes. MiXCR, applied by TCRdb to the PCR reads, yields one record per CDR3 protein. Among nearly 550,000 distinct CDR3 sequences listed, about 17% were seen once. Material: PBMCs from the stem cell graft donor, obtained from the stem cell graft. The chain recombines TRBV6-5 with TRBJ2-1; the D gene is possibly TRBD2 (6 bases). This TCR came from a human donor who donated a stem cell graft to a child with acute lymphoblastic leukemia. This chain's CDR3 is CASSSSGLSYNEQFF. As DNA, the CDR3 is TGTGCCAGCAGTTCGTCGGGACTCTCCTACAATGAGCAGTTCTTC.